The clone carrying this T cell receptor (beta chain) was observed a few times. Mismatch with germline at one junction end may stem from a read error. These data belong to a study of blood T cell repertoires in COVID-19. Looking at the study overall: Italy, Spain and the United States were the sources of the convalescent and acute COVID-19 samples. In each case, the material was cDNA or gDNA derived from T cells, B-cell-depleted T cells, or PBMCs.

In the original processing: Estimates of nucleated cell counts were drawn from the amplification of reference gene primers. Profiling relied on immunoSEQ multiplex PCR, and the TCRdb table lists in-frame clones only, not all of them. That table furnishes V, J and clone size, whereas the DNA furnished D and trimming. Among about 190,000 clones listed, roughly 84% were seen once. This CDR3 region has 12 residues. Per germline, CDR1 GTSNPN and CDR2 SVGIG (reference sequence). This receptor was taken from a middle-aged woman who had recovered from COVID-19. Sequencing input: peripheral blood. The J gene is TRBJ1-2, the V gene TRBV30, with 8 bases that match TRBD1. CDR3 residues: CAWRGTGDGHTF. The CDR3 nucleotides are TGTGCCTGGAGGGGGACAGGAGATGGCCACACCTTC.